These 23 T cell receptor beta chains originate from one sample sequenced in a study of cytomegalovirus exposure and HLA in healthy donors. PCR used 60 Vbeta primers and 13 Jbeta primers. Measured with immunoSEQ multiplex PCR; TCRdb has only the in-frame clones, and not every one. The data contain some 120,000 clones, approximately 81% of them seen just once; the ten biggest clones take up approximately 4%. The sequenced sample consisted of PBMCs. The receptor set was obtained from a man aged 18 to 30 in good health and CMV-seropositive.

The CDR3 is CASSASSSYEQYF. CDR3 nucleotide sequence: TGTGCCAGCAGCGCGTCGAGCTCCTACGAGCAGTACTTC. The chain joins TRBV7-2 to TRBJ2-7, with D uncertain. CDR3 length: 13 amino acids. CDR1 and CDR2 (germline): SGHTA, FQGNSA. The ends were cut back, 5 bases at V and 0 bases at J, with 8 bases in the middle. The full variable domain, in which reference TRBV7-2 and TRBJ2-7 provide the parts outside the CDR3, is GAGVSQSPSNKVTEKGKDVELRCDPISGHTALYWYRQSLGQGLEFLIYFQGNSAPDKSGLPSDRFSAERTGGSVSTLTIQRTQQEDSAVYLCASSASSSYEQYFGPGTRLTVT.

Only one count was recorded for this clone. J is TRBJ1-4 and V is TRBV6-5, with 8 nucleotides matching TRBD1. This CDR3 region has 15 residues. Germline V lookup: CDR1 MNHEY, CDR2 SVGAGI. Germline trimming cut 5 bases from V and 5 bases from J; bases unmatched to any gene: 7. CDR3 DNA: TGTGCCAGCAGTCCCGGGACAGGCCACAATGAAAAACTGTTTTTT. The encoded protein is CASSPGTGHNEKLFF.

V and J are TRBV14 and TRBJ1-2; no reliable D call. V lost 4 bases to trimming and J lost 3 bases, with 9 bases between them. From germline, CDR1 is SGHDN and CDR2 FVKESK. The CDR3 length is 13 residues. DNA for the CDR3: TGTGCCAGCAGCCCCCCCGGGTACTATGGCTACACCTTC. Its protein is CASSPPGYYGYTF.

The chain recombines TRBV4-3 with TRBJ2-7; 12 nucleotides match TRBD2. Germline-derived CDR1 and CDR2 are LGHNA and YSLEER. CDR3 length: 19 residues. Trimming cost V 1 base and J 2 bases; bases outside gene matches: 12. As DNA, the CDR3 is TGCGCCAGCAGCCAAGCTGTTGGACTAGCGGGATTCCACGCCTACGAGCAGTACTTC. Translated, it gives CASSQAVGLAGFHAYEQYF.

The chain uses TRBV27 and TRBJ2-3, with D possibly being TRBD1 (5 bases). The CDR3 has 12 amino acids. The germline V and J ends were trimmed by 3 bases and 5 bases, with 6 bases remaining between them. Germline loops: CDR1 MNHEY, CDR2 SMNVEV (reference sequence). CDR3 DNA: TGTGCCAGCAGTTTTCAGGGAGATACGCAGTATTTT. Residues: CASSFQGDTQYF.

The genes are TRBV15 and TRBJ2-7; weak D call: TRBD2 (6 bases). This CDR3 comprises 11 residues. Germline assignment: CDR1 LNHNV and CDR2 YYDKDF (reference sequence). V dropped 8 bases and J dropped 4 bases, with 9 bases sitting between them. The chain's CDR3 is CATGRDYEQYF. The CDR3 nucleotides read TGTGCCACCGGGCGGGATTACGAGCAGTACTTC.

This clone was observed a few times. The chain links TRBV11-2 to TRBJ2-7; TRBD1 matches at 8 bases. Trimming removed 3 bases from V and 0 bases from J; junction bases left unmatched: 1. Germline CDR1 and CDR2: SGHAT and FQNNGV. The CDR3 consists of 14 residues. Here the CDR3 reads CASSFTGGSYEQYF. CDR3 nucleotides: TGTGCCAGCAGCTTTACAGGGGGCTCCTACGAGCAGTACTTC.

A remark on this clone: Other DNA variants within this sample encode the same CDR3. The CDR3 region is CASSLVGSTGELFF. CDR3 nucleotides: TGTGCCAGCAGCTTAGTAGGGAGTACCGGGGAGCTGTTTTTT. The chain links TRBV7-9 to TRBJ2-2, with D possibly being TRBD2 (5 bases). CDR3 length: 14 residues. Germline lookup yields CDR1 SEHNR and CDR2 FQNEAQ (reference sequence). With 1 base removed from V and 5 bases from J, the gap between germline ends came to 8 bases.

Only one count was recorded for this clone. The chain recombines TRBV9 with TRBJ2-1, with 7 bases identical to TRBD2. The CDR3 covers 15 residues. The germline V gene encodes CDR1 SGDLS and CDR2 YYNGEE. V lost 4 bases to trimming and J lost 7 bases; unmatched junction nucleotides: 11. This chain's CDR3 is CASSPVGGWRNEQFF. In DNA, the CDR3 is TGTGCCAGCAGCCCCGTGGGGGGGTGGAGGAATGAGCAGTTCTTC.

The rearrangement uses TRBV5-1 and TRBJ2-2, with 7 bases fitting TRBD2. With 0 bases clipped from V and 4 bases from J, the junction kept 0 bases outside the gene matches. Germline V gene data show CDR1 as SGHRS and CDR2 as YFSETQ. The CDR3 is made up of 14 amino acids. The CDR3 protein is CASSLGTSTGELFF. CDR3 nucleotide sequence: TGCGCCAGCAGCTTGGGGACTAGCACCGGGGAGCTGTTTTTT.

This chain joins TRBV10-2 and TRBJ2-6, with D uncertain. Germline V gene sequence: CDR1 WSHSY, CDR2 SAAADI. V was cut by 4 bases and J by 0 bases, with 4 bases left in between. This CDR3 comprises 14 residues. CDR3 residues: CASSALSGANVLTF. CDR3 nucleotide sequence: TGCGCCAGCAGTGCCCTCTCTGGGGCCAACGTCCTGACTTTC.

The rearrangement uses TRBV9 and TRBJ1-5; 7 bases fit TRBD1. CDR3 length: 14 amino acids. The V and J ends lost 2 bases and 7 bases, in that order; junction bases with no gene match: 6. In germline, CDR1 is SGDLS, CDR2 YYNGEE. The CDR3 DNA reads TGTGCCAGCAGCGTCGGGACAGAGACCCAGCCCCAGCATTTT. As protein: CASSVGTETQPQHF. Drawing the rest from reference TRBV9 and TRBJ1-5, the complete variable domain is DSGVTQTPKHLITATGQRVTLRCSPRSGDLSVYWYQQSLDQGLQFLIQYYNGEERAKGNILERFSAQQFPDLHSELNLSSLELGDSALYFCASSVGTETQPQHFGDGTRLSIL.

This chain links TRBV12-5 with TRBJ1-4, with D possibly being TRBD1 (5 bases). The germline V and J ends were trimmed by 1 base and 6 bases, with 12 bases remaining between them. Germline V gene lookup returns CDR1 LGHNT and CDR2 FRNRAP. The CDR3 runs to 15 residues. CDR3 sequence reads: CASGLGQSPDEKLFF. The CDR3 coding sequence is TGTGCTAGTGGTTTGGGACAGAGTCCGGATGAAAAACTGTTTTTT.

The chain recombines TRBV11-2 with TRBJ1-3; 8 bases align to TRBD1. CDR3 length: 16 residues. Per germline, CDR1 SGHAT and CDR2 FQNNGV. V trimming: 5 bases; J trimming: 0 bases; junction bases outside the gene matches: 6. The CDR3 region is CASSPGTGPSGNTIYF. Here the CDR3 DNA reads TGTGCCAGCAGCCCAGGGACAGGTCCCTCTGGAAACACCATATATTTT. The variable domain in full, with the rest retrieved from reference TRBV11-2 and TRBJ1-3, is EAGVAQSPRYKIIEKRQSVAFWCNPISGHATLYWYQQILGQGPKLLIQFQNNGVVDDSQLPKDRFSAERLKGVDSTLKIQPAKLEDSAVYLCASSPGTGPSGNTIYFGEGSWLTVV.

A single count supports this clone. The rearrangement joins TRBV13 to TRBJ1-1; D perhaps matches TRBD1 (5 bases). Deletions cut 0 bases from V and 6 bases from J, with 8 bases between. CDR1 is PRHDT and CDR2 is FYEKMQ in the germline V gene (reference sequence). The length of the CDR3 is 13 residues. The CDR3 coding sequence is TGTGCCAGCAGCTTAGGCCGGGGGGCTGAAGCTTTCTTT. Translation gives CASSLGRGAEAFF.

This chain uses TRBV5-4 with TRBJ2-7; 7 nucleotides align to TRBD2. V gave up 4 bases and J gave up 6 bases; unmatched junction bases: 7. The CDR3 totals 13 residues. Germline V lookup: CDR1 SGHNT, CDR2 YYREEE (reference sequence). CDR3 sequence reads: CASSLQGGAEQYF. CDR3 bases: TGTGCCAGCAGCCTTCAGGGAGGGGCCGAGCAGTACTTC.

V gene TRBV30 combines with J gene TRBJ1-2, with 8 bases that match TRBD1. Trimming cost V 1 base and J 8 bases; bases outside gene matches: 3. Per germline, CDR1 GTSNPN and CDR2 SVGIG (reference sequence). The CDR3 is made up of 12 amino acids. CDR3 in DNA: TGTGCCTGGAGTGCGGGACAGGCCGGCTACACCTTC. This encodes CAWSAGQAGYTF.

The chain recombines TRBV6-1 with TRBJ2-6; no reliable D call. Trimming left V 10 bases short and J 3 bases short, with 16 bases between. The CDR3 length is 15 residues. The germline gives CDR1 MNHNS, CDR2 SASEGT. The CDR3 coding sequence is TGTGCCACCGCACTTGCTTTGAGTGGGGCCAACGTCCTGACTTTC. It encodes CATALALSGANVLTF.

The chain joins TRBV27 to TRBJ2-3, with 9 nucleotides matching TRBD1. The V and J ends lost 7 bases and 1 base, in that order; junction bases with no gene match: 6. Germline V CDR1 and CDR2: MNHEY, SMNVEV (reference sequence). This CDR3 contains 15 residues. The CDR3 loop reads CASTSRDRGTDTQYF. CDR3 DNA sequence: TGTGCCAGCACTTCCCGGGACAGGGGCACAGATACGCAGTATTTT.

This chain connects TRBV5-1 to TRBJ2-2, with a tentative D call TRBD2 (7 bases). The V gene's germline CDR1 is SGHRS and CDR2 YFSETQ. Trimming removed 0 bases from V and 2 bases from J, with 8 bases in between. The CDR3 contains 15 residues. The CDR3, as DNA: TGCGCCAGCAGCTTGGGCGGGGGCAACACCGGGGAGCTGTTTTTT. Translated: CASSLGGGNTGELFF.

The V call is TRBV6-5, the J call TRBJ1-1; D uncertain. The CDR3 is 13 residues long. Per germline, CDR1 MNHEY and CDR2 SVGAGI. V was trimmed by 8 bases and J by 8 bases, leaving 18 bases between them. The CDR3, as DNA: TGTGCCAGCCGTCTTCAAGCCGGCAGGGAAGCTTTCTTT. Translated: CASRLQAGREAFF.

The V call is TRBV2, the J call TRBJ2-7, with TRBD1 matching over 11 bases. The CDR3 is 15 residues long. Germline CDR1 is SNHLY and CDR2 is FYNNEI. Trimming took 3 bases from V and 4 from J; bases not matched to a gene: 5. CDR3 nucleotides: TGTGCCAGCAGTGAGTGGGGACAGGGGGGGTACGAGCAGTACTTC. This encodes CASSEWGQGGYEQYF.

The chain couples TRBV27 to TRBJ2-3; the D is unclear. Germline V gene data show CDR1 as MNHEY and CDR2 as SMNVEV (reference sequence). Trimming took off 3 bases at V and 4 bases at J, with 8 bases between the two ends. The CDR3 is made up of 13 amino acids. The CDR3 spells CASSLSRADTQYF. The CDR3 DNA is TGTGCCAGCAGTTTGAGTCGCGCAGATACGCAGTATTTT.